The clone carrying this T cell receptor (beta chain) has a handful of counts. Its antigen is unidentified. Relative to the germline gene, one junction end is altered; a read error may explain this. The data were obtained in a study of tumor-infiltrating lymphocytes in primary liver carcinoma. Study summary: Both sexes were represented among patients, who were 30 to 69 years old.

The authors took blood RNA from unsorted whole blood and also extracted germline DNA. The patients, who had chronic HBV infection, were treatment-naive (untreated). General study points: With p = 0.039, the top-250-clone fraction in tumors significantly exceeded that in blood.

TCR beta cDNA was prepared out of roughly 450 ng total RNA by means of a constant-region primer. Employing slightly modified ARM-PCR, three nested multiplex PCR rounds were run, and these gave rise to the TCR beta libraries. Use of TRBV1-TRBV30 forward primers with a C-beta reverse primer characterized the first two PCR rounds, which lasted around 10 cycles each. One entry per CDR3 protein, called by TCRdb with MiXCR from the multiplex PCR reads. The table lists fewer than 350,000 distinct CDR3 sequences, 50% to 70% of them singletons, with roughly 10% in the top ten. This CDR3 is 16 amino acids long. Germline-derived CDR1 and CDR2 are SGHAT and FQDESV (reference sequence).

The TCR sequence derives from a man aged 35-49 years with primary liver carcinoma and hepatitis B virus infection. The sequenced sample consisted of peripheral blood. V and J are TRBV11-1 and TRBJ2-1, with TRBD2 matching over 7 bases. As DNA, the CDR3 is TGTGCCAGTAGCTCCTCCGGGACTAACCAGGTCAATGAGCAGTTCTTC. Encoded protein: CASSSSGTNQVNEQFF.